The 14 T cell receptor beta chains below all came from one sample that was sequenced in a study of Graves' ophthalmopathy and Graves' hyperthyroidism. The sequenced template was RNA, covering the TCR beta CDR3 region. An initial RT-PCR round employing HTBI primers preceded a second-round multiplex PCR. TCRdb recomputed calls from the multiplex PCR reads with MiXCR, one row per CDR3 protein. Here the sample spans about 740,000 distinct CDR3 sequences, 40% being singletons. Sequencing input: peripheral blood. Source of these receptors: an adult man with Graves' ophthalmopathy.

The chain's CDR3 is CASSLVVARSGNTIYF. CDR3 coding DNA: TGTGCCAGCAGCTTAGTGGTCGCCCGGTCTGGAAACACCATATATTTT. This chain uses TRBV7-9 with TRBJ1-3; D gene unclear. CDR1 is SEHNR, CDR2 FQNEAQ, per germline (reference sequence). This CDR3 comprises 16 residues. V was clipped by 1 base and J by 1 base, with 11 bases between them.

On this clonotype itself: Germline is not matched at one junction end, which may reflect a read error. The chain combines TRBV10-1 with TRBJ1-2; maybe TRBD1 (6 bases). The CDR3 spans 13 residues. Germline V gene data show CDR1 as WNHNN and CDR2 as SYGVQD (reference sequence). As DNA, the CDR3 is TGTGCCGGCAGTCCCACAGGGATCTATGGCTACACCTTC. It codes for CAGSPTGIYGYTF.

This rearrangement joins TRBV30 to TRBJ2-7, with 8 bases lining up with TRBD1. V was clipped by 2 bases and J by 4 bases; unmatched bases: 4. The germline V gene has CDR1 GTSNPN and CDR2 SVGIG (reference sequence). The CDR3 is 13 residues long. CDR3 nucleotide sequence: TGTGCCTGGAGTCGGACAGGGAGATACGAGCAGTACTTC. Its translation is CAWSRTGRYEQYF.

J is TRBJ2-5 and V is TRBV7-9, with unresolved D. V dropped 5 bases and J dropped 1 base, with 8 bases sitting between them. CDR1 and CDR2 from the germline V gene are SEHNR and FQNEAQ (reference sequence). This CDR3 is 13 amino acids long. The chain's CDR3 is CASSPPAQETQYF. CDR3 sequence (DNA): TGTGCCAGCAGCCCCCCTGCCCAAGAGACCCAGTACTTC.

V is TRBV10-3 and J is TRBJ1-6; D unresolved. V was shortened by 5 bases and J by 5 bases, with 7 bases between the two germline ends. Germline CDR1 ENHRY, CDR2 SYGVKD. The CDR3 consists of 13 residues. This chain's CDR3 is CAISSGNNSPLHF. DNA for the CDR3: TGTGCCATCAGTTCGGGCAATAATTCACCCCTCCACTTT.

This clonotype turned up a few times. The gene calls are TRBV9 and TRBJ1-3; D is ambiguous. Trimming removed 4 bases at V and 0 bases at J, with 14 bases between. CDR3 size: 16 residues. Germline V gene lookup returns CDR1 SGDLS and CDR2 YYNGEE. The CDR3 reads CASSPHPADSGNTIYF. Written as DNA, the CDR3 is TGTGCCAGCAGCCCCCACCCCGCGGACTCTGGAAACACCATATATTTT.

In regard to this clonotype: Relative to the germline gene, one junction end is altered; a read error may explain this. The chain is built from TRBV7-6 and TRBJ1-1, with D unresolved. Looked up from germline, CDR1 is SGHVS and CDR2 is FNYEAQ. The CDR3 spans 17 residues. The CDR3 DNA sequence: TGTGCCAGCAGCTTAGCCCGAGAGGGTATGGCGAACGCTGAAGCTTTCTTT. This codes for CASSLAREGMANAEAFF.

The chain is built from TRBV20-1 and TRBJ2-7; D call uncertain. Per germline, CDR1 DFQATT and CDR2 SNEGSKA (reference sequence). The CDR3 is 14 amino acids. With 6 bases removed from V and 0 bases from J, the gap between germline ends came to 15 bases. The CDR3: CSAPLKTDSYEQYF. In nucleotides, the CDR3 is TGCAGTGCCCCATTAAAGACGGACTCCTACGAGCAGTACTTC.

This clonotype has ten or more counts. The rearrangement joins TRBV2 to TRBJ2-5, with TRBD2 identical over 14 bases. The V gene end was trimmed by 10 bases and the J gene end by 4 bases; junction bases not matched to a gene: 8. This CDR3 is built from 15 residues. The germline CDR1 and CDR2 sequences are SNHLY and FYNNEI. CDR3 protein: CATTGLAGEAETQYF. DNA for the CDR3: TGTGCCACCACGGGACTAGCGGGAGAGGCAGAGACCCAGTACTTC.

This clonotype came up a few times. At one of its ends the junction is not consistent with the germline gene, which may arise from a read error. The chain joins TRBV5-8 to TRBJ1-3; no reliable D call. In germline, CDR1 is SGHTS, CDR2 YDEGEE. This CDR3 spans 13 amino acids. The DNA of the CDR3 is TGCGCCAGCCGGGAGGGATCTGGAAACACCATATATTTT. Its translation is CASREGSGNTIYF. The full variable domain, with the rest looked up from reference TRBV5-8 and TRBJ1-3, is EAGVTQSPTHLIKTRGQQATLRCSPISGHTSVYWYQQALGLGLQFLLWYDEGEERNRGNFPPRFSGRQFPNYSSELNVNALELEDSALYLCASREGSGNTIYFGEGSWLTVV.

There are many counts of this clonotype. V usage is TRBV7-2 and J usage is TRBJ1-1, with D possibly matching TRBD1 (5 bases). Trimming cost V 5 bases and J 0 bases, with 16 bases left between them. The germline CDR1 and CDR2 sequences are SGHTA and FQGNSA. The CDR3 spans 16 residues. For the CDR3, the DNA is TGTGCCAGCAGCGAGGACATGCTAGGAATGAACACTGAAGCTTTCTTT. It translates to CASSEDMLGMNTEAFF.

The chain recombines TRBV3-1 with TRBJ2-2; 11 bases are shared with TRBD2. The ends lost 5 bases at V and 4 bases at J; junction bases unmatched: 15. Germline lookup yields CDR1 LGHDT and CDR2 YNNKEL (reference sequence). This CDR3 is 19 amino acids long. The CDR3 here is CASSSRDPGTSGLTGELFF. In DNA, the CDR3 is TGTGCCAGCAGCTCAAGGGATCCCGGGACTAGCGGCCTCACCGGGGAGCTGTTTTTT.

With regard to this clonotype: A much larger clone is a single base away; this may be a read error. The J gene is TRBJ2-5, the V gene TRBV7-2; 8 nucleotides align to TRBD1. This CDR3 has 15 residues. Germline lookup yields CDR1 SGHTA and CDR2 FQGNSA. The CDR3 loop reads CASSPLDRAQEAQYF. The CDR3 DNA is TGCGCCAGCAGCCCCTTGGACAGGGCCCAAGAGGCCCAGTACTTC.

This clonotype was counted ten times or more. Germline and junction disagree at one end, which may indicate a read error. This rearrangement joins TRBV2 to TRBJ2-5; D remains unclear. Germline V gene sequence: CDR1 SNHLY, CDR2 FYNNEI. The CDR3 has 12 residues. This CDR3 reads CASNEFQETQYF. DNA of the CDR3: TGTGCCAGCAATGAATTTCAAGAGACCCAGTACTTC.